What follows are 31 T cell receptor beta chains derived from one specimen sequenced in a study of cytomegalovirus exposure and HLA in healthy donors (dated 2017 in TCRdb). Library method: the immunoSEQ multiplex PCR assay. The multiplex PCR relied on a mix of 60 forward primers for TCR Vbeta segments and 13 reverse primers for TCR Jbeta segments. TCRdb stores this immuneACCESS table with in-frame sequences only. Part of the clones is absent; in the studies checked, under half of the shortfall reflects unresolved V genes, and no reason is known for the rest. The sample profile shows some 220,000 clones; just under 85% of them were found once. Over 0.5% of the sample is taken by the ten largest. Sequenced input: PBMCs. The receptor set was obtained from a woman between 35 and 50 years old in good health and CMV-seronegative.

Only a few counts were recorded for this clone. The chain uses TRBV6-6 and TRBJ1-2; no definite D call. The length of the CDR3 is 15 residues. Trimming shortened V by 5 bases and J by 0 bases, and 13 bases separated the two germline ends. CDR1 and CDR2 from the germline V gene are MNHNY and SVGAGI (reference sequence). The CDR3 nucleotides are TGTGCCAGCAGTCTCCCGGGAACCACTAACTATGGCTACACCTTC. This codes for CASSLPGTTNYGYTF.

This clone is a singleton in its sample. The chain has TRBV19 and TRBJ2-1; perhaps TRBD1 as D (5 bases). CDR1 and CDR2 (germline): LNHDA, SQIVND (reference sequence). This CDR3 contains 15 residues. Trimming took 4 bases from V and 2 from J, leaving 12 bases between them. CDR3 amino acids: CASSNQGKAYNEQFF. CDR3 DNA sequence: TGTGCCAGTAGTAACCAGGGTAAGGCCTACAATGAGCAGTTCTTC. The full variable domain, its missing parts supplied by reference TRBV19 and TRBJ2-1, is DGGITQSPKYLFRKEGQNVTLSCEQNLNHDAMYWYRQDPGQGLRLIYYSQIVNDFQKGDIAEGYSVSREKKESFPLTVTSAQKNPTAFYLCASSNQGKAYNEQFFGPGTRLTVL.

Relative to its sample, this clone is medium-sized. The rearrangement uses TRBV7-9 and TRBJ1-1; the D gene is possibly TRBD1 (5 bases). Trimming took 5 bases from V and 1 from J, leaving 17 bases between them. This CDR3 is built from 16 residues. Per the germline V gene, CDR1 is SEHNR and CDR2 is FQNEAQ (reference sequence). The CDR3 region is CASSPTGWRGNTEAFF. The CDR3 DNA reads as TGTGCCAGCAGCCCTACAGGTTGGAGGGGGAACACTGAAGCTTTCTTT.

In DNA, the CDR3 is TGCGCCAGCAGCTTGAAAGACAGGGGAGGGGGTTATCGGACTGAAGCTTTCTTT. This sequence encodes CASSLKDRGGGYRTEAFF. The gene calls are TRBV5-1 and TRBJ1-1, with TRBD1 matching 8 bases. The J segment lost 5 bases and the V segment lost 1 base, leaving 16 bases of the junction unmatched. The CDR3 sequence is 18 residues long. Germline CDR1 SGHRS, CDR2 YFSETQ.

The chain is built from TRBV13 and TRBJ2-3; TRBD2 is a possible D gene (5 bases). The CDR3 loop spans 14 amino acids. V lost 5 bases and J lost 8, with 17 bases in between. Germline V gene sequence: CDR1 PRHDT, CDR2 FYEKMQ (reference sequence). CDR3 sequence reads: CASSLYLLAGTQYF. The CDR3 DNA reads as TGTGCCAGCAGCCTCTACCTTTTGGCGGGTACGCAGTATTTT.

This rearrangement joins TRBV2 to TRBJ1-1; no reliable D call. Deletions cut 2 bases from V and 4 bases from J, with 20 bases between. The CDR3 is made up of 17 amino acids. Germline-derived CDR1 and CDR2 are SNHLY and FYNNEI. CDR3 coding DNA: TGTGCCAGCAGTGAAATACCGTTAGAGGAGGGAGGCACTGAAGCTTTCTTT. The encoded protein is CASSEIPLEEGGTEAFF. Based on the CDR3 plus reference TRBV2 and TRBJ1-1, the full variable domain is EPEVTQTPSHQVTQMGQEVILRCVPISNHLYFYWYRQILGQKVEFLVSFYNNEISEKSEIFDDQFSVERPDGSNFTLKIRSTKLEDSAMYFCASSEIPLEEGGTEAFFGQGTRLTVV.

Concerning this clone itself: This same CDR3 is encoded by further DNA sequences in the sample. The CDR3 is CASSPSKQGNTEAFF. CDR3 bases: TGTGCCAGCTCACCGAGTAAACAGGGGAACACTGAAGCTTTCTTT. This rearrangement joins TRBV18 to TRBJ1-1; a possible D gene is TRBD1 (6 bases). The germline V and J ends were trimmed by 3 bases and 1 base, with 12 bases remaining between them. The CDR3 runs 15 residues. Germline lookup yields CDR1 KGHSH and CDR2 LQKENI.

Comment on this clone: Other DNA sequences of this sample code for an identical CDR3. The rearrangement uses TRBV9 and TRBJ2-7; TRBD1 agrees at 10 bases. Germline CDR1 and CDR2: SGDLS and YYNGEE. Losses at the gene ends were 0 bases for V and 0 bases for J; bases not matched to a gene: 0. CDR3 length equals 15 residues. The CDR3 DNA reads TGTGCCAGCAGCGTAGGGGACAGGGGCTCCTACGAGCAGTACTTC. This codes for CASSVGDRGSYEQYF.

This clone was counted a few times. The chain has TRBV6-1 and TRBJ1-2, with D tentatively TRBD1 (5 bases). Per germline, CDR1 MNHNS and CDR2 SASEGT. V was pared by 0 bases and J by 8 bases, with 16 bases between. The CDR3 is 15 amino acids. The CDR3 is CASSEALRGGGGYTF. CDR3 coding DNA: TGTGCCAGCAGTGAAGCGCTTCGGGGGGGTGGGGGCTACACCTTC.

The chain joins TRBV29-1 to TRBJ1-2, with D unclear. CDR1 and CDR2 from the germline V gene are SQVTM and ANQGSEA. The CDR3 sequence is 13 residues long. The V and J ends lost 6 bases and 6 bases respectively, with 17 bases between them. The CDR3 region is CSVPTGGSDGYTF. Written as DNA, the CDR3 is TGCAGCGTGCCCACCGGAGGTTCGGATGGCTACACCTTC.

CDR3 coding DNA: TGCGCCAGCAGCCTGGGGGCAGGCAAGAACAATGAGCAGTTCTTC. It specifies CASSLGAGKNNEQFF. The gene calls are TRBV5-1 and TRBJ2-1; D may be TRBD1 (6 bases). This CDR3 region has 15 residues. With 4 bases removed from V and 5 bases from J, the gap between germline ends came to 16 bases. The germline gives CDR1 SGHRS, CDR2 YFSETQ.

For the CDR3, the DNA is TGTGCCACCAGCAGAGATAAGGGAGCAGCCACAGATACGCAGTATTTT. Its protein is CATSRDKGAATDTQYF. The chain uses TRBV15 and TRBJ2-3; TRBD2 might be the D (5 bases). Germline CDR1 and CDR2: LNHNV and YYDKDF (reference sequence). Trimming shortened V by 0 bases and J by 2 bases, and 12 bases separated the two germline ends. The CDR3 consists of 16 residues.

CDR3 residues: CSVEDWGGGTYEQYF. CDR3 coding DNA: TGCAGCGTTGAAGACTGGGGCGGGGGGACGTACGAGCAGTACTTC. The chain uses TRBV29-1 and TRBJ2-7, with 8 nucleotides matching TRBD2. Germline trimming cut 0 bases from V and 4 bases from J; bases unmatched to any gene: 8. In germline, CDR1 is SQVTM, CDR2 ANQGSEA. The CDR3 runs to 15 residues.

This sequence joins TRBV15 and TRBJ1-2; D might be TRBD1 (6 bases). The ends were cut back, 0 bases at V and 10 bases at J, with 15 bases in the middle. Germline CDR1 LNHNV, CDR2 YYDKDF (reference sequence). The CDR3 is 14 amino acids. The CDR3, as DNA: TGTGCCACCAGCAGAGATAAAAAAGACAGGCACTACACCTTC. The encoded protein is CATSRDKKDRHYTF.

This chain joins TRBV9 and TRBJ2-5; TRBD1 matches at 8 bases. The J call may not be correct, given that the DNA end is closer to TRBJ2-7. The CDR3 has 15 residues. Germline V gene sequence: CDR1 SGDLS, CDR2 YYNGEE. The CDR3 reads CASSSGTGGPYEQYF. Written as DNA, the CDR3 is TGTGCCAGCAGCTCTGGGACAGGCGGACCCTACGAGCAGTACTTC.

CDR3 bases: TGTGCCAGCAGCGCTAGTCTAGCGGGGTACAATGAGCAGTTCTTC. Translating gives CASSASLAGYNEQFF. The chain recombines TRBV7-9 with TRBJ2-1; 9 bases align to TRBD2. In germline, CDR1 is SEHNR, CDR2 FQNEAQ (reference sequence). V was clipped by 5 bases and J by 4 bases; unmatched bases: 6. The CDR3 contains 15 residues.

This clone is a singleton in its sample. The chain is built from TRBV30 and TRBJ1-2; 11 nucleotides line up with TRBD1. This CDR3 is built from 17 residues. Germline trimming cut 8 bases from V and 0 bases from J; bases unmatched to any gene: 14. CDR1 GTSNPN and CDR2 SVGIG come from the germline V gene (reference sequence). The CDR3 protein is CALTPGQGVRSNYGYTF. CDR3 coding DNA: TGTGCCCTGACTCCGGGACAGGGGGTGAGATCTAACTATGGCTACACCTTC.

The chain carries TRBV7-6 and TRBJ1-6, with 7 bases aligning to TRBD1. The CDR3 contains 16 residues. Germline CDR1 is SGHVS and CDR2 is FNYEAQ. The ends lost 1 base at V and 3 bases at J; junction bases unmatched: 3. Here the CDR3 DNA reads TGTGCCAGCAGCTTAGAGGGGGCAGGCTATAATTCACCCCTCCACTTT. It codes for CASSLEGAGYNSPLHF.

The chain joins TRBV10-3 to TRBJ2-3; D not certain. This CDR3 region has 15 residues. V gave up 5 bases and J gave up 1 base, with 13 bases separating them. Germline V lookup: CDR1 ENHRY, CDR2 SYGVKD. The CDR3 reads CAISQSRPGTDTQYF. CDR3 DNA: TGTGCCATCAGTCAAAGCAGGCCGGGCACAGATACGCAGTATTTT.

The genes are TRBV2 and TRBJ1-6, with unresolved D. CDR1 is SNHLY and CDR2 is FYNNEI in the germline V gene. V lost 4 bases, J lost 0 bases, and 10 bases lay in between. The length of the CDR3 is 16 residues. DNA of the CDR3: TGTGCCAGCAGTGCGGGGAGGAGCTCCTATAATTCACCCCTCCACTTT. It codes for CASSAGRSSYNSPLHF.

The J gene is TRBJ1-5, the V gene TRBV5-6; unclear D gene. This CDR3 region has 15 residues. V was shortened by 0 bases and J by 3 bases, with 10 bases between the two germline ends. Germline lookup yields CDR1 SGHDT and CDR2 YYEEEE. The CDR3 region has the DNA TGTGCCAGCAGCTTGGCCCGGCGGAACAATCAGCCCCAGCATTTT. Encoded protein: CASSLARRNNQPQHF.

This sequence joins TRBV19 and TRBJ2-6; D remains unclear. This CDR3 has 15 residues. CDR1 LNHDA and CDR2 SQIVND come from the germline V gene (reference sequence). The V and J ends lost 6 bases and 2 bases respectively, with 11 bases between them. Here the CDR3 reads CASSKTYAGANVLTF. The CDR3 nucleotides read TGTGCCAGTAGCAAAACATATGCTGGGGCCAACGTCCTGACTTTC.

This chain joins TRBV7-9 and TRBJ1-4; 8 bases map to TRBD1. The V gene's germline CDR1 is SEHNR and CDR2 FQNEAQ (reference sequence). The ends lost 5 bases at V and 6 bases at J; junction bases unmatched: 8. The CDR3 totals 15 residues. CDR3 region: CASSLSQGAYEKLFF. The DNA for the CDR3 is TGTGCCAGCAGCCTGTCCCAGGGGGCTTATGAAAAACTGTTTTTT.

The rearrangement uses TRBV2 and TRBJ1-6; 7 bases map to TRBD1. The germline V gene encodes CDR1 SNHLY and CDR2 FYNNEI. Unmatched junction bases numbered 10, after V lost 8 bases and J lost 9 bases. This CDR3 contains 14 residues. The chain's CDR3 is CASRRQGLGSPLHF. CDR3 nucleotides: TGTGCCAGCCGAAGACAGGGCCTGGGTTCACCCCTCCACTTT.

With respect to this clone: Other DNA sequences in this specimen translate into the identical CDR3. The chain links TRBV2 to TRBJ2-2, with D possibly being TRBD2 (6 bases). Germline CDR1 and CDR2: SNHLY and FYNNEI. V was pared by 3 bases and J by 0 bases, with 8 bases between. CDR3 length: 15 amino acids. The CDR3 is CASSEGLANTGELFF. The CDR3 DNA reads TGTGCCAGCAGTGAGGGACTGGCGAACACCGGGGAGCTGTTTTTT.

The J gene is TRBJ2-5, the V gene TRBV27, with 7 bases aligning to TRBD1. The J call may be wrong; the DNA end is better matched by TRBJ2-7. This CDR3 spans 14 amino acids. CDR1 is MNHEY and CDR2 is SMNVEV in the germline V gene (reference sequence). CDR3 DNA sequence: TGTGCCAGCACCCCCGGGACAGTCCCCTACGAGCAGTACTTC. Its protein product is CASTPGTVPYEQYF.

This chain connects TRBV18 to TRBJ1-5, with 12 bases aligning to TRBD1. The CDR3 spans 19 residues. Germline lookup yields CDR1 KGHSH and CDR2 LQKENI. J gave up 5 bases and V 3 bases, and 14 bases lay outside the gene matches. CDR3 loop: CASSPTGTGGLFSDQPQHF. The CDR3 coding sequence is TGTGCCAGCTCACCTACCGGGACAGGGGGCTTGTTTTCGGATCAGCCCCAGCATTTT.

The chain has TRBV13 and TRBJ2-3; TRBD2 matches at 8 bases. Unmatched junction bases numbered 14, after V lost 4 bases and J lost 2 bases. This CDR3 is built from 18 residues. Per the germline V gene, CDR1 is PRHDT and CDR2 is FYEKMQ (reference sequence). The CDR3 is CASSSEGLGGGFTDTQYF. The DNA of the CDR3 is TGTGCCAGCAGCTCGGAGGGACTAGGCGGGGGCTTCACAGATACGCAGTATTTT.

The CDR3 loop reads CASSQEATQYF. CDR3 in DNA: TGTGCCAGCAGCCAAGAAGCGACCCAGTACTTC. The rearrangement uses TRBV14 and TRBJ2-5; D uncertain. The V and J ends lost 0 bases and 7 bases respectively, with 3 bases between them. The CDR3 length is 11 residues. Germline assignment: CDR1 SGHDN and CDR2 FVKESK.

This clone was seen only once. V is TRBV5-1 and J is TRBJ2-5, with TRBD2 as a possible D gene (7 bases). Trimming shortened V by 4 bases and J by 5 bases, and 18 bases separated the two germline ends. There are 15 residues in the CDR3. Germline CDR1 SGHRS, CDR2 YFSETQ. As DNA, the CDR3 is TGCGCCAGCAGCCGTTTTGAGGGGGGGCCGGAGACCCAGTACTTC. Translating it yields CASSRFEGGPETQYF.

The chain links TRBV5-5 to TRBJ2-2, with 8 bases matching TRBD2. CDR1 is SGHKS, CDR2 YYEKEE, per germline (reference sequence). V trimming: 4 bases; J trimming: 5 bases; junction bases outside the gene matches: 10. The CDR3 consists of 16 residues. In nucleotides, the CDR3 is TGTGCCAGCAGCCCGACGGGACTAGTACGGACCGGGGAGCTGTTTTTT. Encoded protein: CASSPTGLVRTGELFF.